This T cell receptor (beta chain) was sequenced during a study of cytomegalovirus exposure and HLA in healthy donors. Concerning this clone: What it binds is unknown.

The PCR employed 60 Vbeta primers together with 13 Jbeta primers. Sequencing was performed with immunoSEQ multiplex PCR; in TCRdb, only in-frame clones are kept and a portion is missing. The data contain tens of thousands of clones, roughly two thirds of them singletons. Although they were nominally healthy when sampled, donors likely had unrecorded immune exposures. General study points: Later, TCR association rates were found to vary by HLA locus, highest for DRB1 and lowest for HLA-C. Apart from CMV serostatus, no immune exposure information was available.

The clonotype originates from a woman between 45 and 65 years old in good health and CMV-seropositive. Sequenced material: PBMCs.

The CDR3 DNA sequence: TGTGCCAGCAGCGTGGGACAGGCCTGGGGAGAGACCCAGTACTTC. It is translated as CASSVGQAWGETQYF. This chain joins TRBV7-2 and TRBJ2-5, with 8 bases lining up with TRBD1. Germline V CDR1 and CDR2: SGHTA, FQGNSA. J was trimmed by 4 bases and V by 5 bases; bases with no gene match: 9. The CDR3 sequence is 15 residues long.